These T cell receptor beta chains were read from a single sample in a study of blood T cell repertoires in COVID-19. Sequencing was performed with immunoSEQ multiplex PCR; in TCRdb, only in-frame clones are kept and a portion is missing. The sample has 150,000 to 200,000 clones, around 80% seen once; the top ten hold about 14%. The sequenced material came from peripheral blood. The receptors were sampled from a woman in her 70s with COVID-19, enrolled during active disease. Each CDR3 is given with its conserved first and last residue. The order of the fields is D gene, clone size, J gene, V gene, CDR3 DNA, CDR3 protein. The D gene is left open where the match is weak. The size of a clone is reported for some rows only, either as once, few or many, or as a class for expanded clones.

TRBD1 | . | TRBJ1-1 | TRBV10-1 | TGCGCCGGAAGTACAGGGGGAAGAACTGAAGCTTTCTTT | CAGSTGGRTEAFF
TRBD2 | . | TRBJ2-5 | TRBV2 | TGTGCCAGCAGTGTACGGGGACTAGCGGGGGGACGGGAGACCCAGTACTTC | CASSVRGLAGGRETQYF
. | . | TRBJ2-2 | TRBV30 | TGTGCCTGGGGGGGCCTGGCCGGGGAGCTGTTTTTT | CAWGGLAGELFF
. | once | TRBJ1-5 | TRBV6-6 | TGTGCCAGCAGTATGGCCTCCTTAAATCAGCCCCAGCATTTT | CASSMASLNQPQHF
. | . | TRBJ1-2 | TRBV6-5 | TGTGCCAGCAGTTCGGGGGTTTGGGGGGGTTATGGCTACACCTTC | CASSSGVWGGYGYTF
TRBD1 | once | TRBJ2-1 | TRBV28 | TGTGCCAGCAGTTCCGGGACAGCAACCAATGAGCAGTTCTTC | CASSSGTATNEQFF
TRBD2 | . | TRBJ2-5 | TRBV30 | TGTGCCTGGAGTAAACTAGCGGGGCCCCAAGAGACCCAGTACTTC | CAWSKLAGPQETQYF
. | . | TRBJ2-3 | TRBV19 | TGTGCCAGTAGTATAGGTAACTATGGAGCAGATACGCAGTATTTT | CASSIGNYGADTQYF
. | . | TRBJ2-3 | TRBV19 | TGTGCCAGTAGTAGGGGCGGGGGCACAGATACGCAGTATTTT | CASSRGGGTDTQYF
. | . | TRBJ2-1 | TRBV2 | TGTGCCAGCTCGTGGGGCCGTGCGGGGAGCTCCTACAATGAGCAGTTCTTC | CASSWGRAGSSYNEQFF
. | . | TRBJ1-6 | TRBV30 | TGTGCCTGGAGTGCTTCCCGAGATAGCTCCTATAATTCACCCCTCCACTTT | CAWSASRDSSYNSPLHF
. | . | TRBJ1-5 | TRBV28 | TGTGCCAGCAGGACTCGCAATCAGCCCCAGCATTTT | CASRTRNQPQHF
. | . | TRBJ1-1 | TRBV7-3 | TGTGCCAGCAGCTCACAGCCGAACACTGAAGCTTTCTTT | CASSSQPNTEAFF
TRBD1 | . | TRBJ1-2 | TRBV2 | TGTGCCAGCAGCAGAACTCCGACAGGGAGTCCCTATGGCTACACCTTC | CASSRTPTGSPYGYTF
. | . | TRBJ1-2 | TRBV28 | TGTGCCAGCAGTCCCCGGGGGAAGGGCTACACCTTC | CASSPRGKGYTF
. | . | TRBJ1-3 | TRBV30 | TGTGCCCGCTACAGGGCTTTCAACTCTGGAAACACCATATATTTT | CARYRAFNSGNTIYF
. | . | TRBJ1-2 | TRBV5-4 | TGTGCCAGCAGCCCGAGGGCTAACTATGGCTACACCTTC | CASSPRANYGYTF
TRBD1 | . | TRBJ1-1 | TRBV6-5 | TGTGCCAGTCAAACCGGGGACAGCCGGAACACTGAAGCTTTCTTT | CASQTGDSRNTEAFF
. | . | TRBJ1-1 | TRBV4-1 | TGCGCCAGCAGCCAGGGCAGGGGTGACACTGAAGCTTTCTTT | CASSQGRGDTEAFF
. | . | TRBJ2-5 | TRBV27 | TGTGCCAGCATGGGGGGGGCGTACCAAGAGACCCAGTACTTC | CASMGGAYQETQYF
. | . | TRBJ2-3 | TRBV7-7 | TGTGCTAGCAGCGCAGGAGGGGATACGCAGTATTTT | CASSAGGDTQYF
. | . | TRBJ2-1 | TRBV6-6 | TGTGCCAGCAGCCAGTCTAGCAATGAGCAGTTCTTC | CASSQSSNEQFF
. | . | TRBJ1-5 | TRBV19 | TGTGCCAGTAGTATAACCACAGGGAATCAGCCCCAGCATTTT | CASSITTGNQPQHF
. | . | TRBJ2-1 | TRBV19 | TGTGCCAGTAGTATACGGGCCACCGGGGGTCAGCTAGCGCAACAGTTCTTC | CASSIRATGGQLAQQFF
. | once | TRBJ2-5 | TRBV28 | TGTGCCAGTAACCGGGACTTAAAAGAGACCCAGTACTTC | CASNRDLKETQYF
TRBD2 | . | TRBJ2-1 | TRBV5-1 | TGCGCCAGCAGCTTGAGGCCAGCGGGGGGTCGCCCCGGCAATGAGCAGTTCTTC | CASSLRPAGGRPGNEQFF
TRBD1 | . | TRBJ1-5 | TRBV7-8 | TGTGCCAGCAGCTTATCGACAGGGGTACGCAATCAGCCCCAGCATTTT | CASSLSTGVRNQPQHF
TRBD2 | . | TRBJ2-3 | TRBV6-2/TRBV6-3 | TGTGCCAGCAGTTACGGGACTAGCGTACATACGCAGTATTTT | CASSYGTSVHTQYF
TRBD1 | . | TRBJ2-7 | TRBV7-2 | TGTGCCAGCAGCTTAGCGACGGGACAGGGTTACGAGCAGTACTTC | CASSLATGQGYEQYF
. | once | TRBJ2-2 | TRBV7-9 | TGTGCCAGCAGCTCGCAGGGATACACCGGGGAGCTGTTTTTT | CASSSQGYTGELFF
TRBD1 | . | TRBJ1-6 | TRBV28 | TGTGCCAGCAGCCTCGGACAGGTAATATCAGATTCACCCCTCCACTTT | CASSLGQVISDSPLHF
. | . | TRBJ1-2 | TRBV15 | TGTGCCACCAGCAGAGAAAGGGGCGGCTACACCTTC | CATSRERGGYTF
. | . | TRBJ1-3 | TRBV15 | TGTGCCACCAGCAGTACAGGGTTCGGTGGAAACACCATATATTTT | CATSSTGFGGNTIYF
. | . | TRBJ1-1 | TRBV19 | TGTGCCAGTAGTCCCCACCGGACTGCTGGAACTGAAGCTTTCTTT | CASSPHRTAGTEAFF
. | . | TRBJ2-7 | TRBV5-4 | TGTGCCAGCAGCTCCCAAACAGGACGCCGTAGTGAGCAGTACTTC | CASSSQTGRRSEQYF
. | . | TRBJ2-7 | TRBV5-1 | TGCGCCAGCAGCTTCCAGGCCCGCGTACTCTACGAGCAGTACTTC | CASSFQARVLYEQYF
. | . | TRBJ1-5 | TRBV23-1 | TGCGCCAGCAGTCAATCTCTAGGACGCACAGGGTATAGCAATCAGCCCCAGCATTTT | CASSQSLGRTGYSNQPQHF
. | once | TRBJ2-5 | TRBV3-1/TRBV3-2 | TGTGCCAGCAGCCAAACGACAGGACAAGAGACCCAGTACTTC | CASSQTTGQETQYF
. | . | TRBJ2-1 | TRBV7-2 | TGTGCCAGCAGCTTAGTCCGGGAAAGTGAGCAGTTCTTC | CASSLVRESEQFF
. | . | TRBJ1-2 | TRBV28 | TGTGCCAGCAGTTTATCGACAGTTAACTATGGCTACACCTTC | CASSLSTVNYGYTF